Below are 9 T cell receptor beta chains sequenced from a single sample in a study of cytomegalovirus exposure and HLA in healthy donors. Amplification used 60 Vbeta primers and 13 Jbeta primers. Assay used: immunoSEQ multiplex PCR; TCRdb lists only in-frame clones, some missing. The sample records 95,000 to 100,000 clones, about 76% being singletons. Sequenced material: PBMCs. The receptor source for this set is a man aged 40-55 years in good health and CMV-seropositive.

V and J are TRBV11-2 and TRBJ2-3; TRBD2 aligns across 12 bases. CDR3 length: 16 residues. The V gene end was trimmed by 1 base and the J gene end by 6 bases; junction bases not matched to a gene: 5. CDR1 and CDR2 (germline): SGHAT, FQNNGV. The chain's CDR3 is CASSLGLAGGHDTQYF. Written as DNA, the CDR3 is TGTGCCAGCAGCTTAGGGCTAGCGGGAGGGCACGATACGCAGTATTTT.

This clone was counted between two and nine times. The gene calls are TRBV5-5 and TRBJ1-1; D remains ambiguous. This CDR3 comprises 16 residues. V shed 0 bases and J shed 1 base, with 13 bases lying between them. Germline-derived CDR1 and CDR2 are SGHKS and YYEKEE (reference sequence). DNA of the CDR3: TGTGCCAGCAGCTTGGCCGGCGGCAGTCCGAACACTGAAGCTTTCTTT. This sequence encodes CASSLAGGSPNTEAFF.

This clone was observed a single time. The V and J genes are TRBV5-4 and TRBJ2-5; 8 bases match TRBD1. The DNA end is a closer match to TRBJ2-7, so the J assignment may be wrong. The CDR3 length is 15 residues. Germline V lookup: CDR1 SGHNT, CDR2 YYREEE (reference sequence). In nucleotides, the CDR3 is TGTGCCAGCAGCTGGGGGACAGGCGAGATGGACGAGCAGTACTTC. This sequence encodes CASSWGTGEMDEQYF.

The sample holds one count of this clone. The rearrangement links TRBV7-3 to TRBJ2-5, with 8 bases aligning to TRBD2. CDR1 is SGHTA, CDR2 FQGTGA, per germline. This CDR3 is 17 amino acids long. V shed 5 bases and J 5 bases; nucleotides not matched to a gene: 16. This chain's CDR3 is CASSDALSSGGVETQYF. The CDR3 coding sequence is TGTGCCAGCAGCGACGCTCTATCGTCGGGGGGGGTGGAGACCCAGTACTTC.

CDR3 DNA: TGTGCCAGCAGCCCCCGTGGTCCAGCGAACACCGGGGAGCTGTTTTTT. It yields the protein CASSPRGPANTGELFF. The rearrangement links TRBV9 to TRBJ2-2; D not resolved. Germline V gene data show CDR1 as SGDLS and CDR2 as YYNGEE. V lost 4 bases, J lost 0 bases, and 13 bases lay in between. CDR3 length: 16 residues.

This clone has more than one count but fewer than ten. CDR3 nucleotides: TGTGCCAGCAGCCCTGGGGCAGGGCGGAATGAAAAACTGTTTTTT. Its protein product is CASSPGAGRNEKLFF. The chain joins TRBV6-1 to TRBJ1-4, with D possibly matching TRBD1 (5 bases). CDR1 and CDR2 (germline): MNHNS, SASEGT. Trimming cost V 6 bases and J 5 bases, with 16 bases left between them. CDR3 length: 15 residues.

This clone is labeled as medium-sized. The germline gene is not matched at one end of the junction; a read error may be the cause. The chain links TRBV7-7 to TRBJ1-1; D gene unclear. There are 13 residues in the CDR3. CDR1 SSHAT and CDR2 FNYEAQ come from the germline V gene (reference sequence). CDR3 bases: TGTGCTAGCAGCTTAGACATGAACACTGAAGCTTTCTTT. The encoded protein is CASSLDMNTEAFF.

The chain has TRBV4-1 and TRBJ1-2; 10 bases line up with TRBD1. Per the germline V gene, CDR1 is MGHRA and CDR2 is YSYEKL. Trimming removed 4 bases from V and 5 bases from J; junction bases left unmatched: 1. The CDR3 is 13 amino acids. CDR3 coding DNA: TGCGCCAGCAGCCCGGGACAGGGGTATGGCTACACCTTC. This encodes CASSPGQGYGYTF.

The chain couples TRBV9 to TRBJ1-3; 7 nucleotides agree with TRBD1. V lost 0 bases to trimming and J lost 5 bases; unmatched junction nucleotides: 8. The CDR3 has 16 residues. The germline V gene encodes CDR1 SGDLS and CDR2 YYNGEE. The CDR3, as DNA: TGTGCCAGCAGCGTAGGTCAGGGGGGACAAAGAAACACCATATATTTT. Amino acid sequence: CASSVGQGGQRNTIYF. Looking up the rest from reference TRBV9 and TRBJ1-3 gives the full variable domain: DSGVTQTPKHLITATGQRVTLRCSPRSGDLSVYWYQQSLDQGLQFLIQYYNGEERAKGNILERFSAQQFPDLHSELNLSSLELGDSALYFCASSVGQGGQRNTIYFGEGSWLTVV.